What follows is one TCR beta chain and its context. The antigen is not known. The sample comes from a study of Ad26.COV2.S vaccination and SARS-CoV-2 variants. Points from the study as a whole: Whether participants received vaccine or placebo, their non-spike TCR breadth was similar. A substantial breadth of spike-specific CD8+ and CD4+ T cell responses after vaccination has been reported. Relative to placebo recipients, vaccine recipients exhibited elevated spike-specific TCR breadth.

Repertoires were generated with immunoSEQ multiplex PCR, while TCRdb's copy carries only in-frame clones and drops some. The table lists hundreds of thousands of clones, roughly 90% of them singletons. Treatment reported: around 19 received Ad26.COV2.S at low or high dose, single or two shots; about 5 received placebo; per-sample allocation not given. Sampling happened 63 days after the first vaccine or placebo injection. Donor was an adult aged 18-55 years in Boston. V lost 6 bases and J lost 0, with 5 bases in between. Germline-derived CDR1 and CDR2 are SGHNT and YYREEE (reference sequence). CDR3 size: 12 residues.

This receptor was taken from a person aged 18-60 years who received the Ad26.COV2.S COVID-19 vaccine or a placebo. The sample was peripheral blood, taken in a trial of Ad26.COV2.S vaccine versus placebo. The rearrangement links TRBV5-4 to TRBJ2-3; D is ambiguous. This CDR3 reads CASTASTDTQYF. The CDR3 nucleotides read TGTGCCAGCACTGCTAGCACAGATACGCAGTATTTT.